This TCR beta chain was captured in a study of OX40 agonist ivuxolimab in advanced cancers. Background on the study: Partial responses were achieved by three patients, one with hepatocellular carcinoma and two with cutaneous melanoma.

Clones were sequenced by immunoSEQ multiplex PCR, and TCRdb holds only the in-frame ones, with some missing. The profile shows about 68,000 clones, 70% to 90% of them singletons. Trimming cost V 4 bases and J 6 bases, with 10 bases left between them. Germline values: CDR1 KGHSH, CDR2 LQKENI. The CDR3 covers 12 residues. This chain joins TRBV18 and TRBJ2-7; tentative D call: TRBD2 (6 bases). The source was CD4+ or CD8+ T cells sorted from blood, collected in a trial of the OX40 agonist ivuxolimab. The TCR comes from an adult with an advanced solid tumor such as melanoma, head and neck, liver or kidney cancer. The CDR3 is CASSQEGREQYF. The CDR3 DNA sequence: TGTGCCAGCTCACAGGAGGGTCGCGAGCAGTACTTC.